The 15 T cell receptor beta chains in this list originate from one sample, sequenced in a study of blood T cell repertoires in COVID-19. Only in-frame clones appear in the TCRdb table, and some are missing; sequencing was by immunoSEQ multiplex PCR. The sample carries around 100,000 clones, around 66% recorded once. The sequencing input was peripheral blood. The receptors shown here come from a man older than 75 with acute or convalescent COVID-19.

The chain links TRBV7-2 to TRBJ2-1; 7 nucleotides match TRBD2. CDR3 size: 15 residues. Germline V CDR1 and CDR2: SGHTA, FQGNSA. V lost 2 bases to trimming and J lost 8 bases; unmatched junction nucleotides: 9. CDR3 in amino acids: CASSLSGNYGDEQFF. Here the CDR3 DNA reads TGTGCCAGCAGCTTAAGCGGGAATTATGGCGATGAGCAGTTCTTC.

The chain links TRBV7-8 to TRBJ2-4; TRBD2 aligns across 8 bases. The CDR3 covers 14 residues. The germline V gene encodes CDR1 SGHVS and CDR2 FQNEAQ. V was pared by 5 bases and J by 6 bases, with 6 bases of the junction left unmatched. The chain's CDR3 is CASSLGTSGNIQYF. CDR3 bases: TGTGCCAGCAGCCTCGGGACTAGTGGAAACATTCAGTACTTC.

The chain uses TRBV12-3 or TRBV12-4 and TRBJ1-2; D call uncertain. The ends were cut back, 5 bases at V and 2 bases at J, with 9 bases in the middle. The CDR3 has 13 amino acids. The CDR3 sequence: CASSVGRNYGYTF. CDR3 DNA: TGTGCCAGCAGTGTGGGCAGAAACTATGGCTACACCTTC.

This sequence joins TRBV3-1 (or the pseudogene TRBV3-2) and TRBJ2-5; D is possibly TRBD2 (5 bases). The CDR3 is made up of 15 amino acids. Trimming left V 0 bases short and J 5 bases short, with 13 bases between. The germline CDR1 and CDR2 sequences are LGHDT and YNNKEL (reference sequence). The CDR3 region is CASSQDLGGWETQYF. CDR3 DNA sequence: TGTGCCAGCAGCCAAGATCTCGGAGGTTGGGAGACCCAGTACTTC.

The chain links TRBV5-6 to TRBJ2-4, with D tentatively TRBD2 (6 bases). CDR1 is SGHDT and CDR2 is YYEEEE in the germline V gene. This CDR3 has 16 residues. Trimming removed 4 bases from V and 3 bases from J, with 17 bases in between. CDR3 sequence reads: CASSMAGGSGKNIQYF. CDR3 nucleotides: TGTGCCAGCAGCATGGCCGGAGGGAGTGGCAAAAACATTCAGTACTTC. Full variable domain (rest looked up from reference TRBV5-6 and TRBJ2-4): DAGVTQSPTHLIKTRGQQVTLRCSPKSGHDTVSWYQQALGQGPQFIFQYYEEEERQRGNFPDRFSGHQFPNYSSELNVNALLLGDSALYLCASSMAGGSGKNIQYFGAGTRLSVL.

A few counts support this clone. The V gene is TRBV16, the J gene TRBJ2-1; weak D call: TRBD2 (6 bases). V lost 3 bases and J lost 5, with 11 bases in between. This CDR3 is 14 amino acids long. Per the germline V gene, CDR1 is KGHSY and CDR2 is FQNENV. The CDR3, as DNA: TGTGCCAGCAGCCAGGGAGGAATAGACAATGAGCAGTTCTTC. Translation: CASSQGGIDNEQFF.

This clone was found a few times. This sequence joins TRBV7-8 and TRBJ2-1, with TRBD2 identical over 14 bases. The CDR3 length is 15 residues. CDR1 and CDR2 from the germline V gene are SGHVS and FQNEAQ. Germline trimming cut 5 bases from V and 9 bases from J; bases unmatched to any gene: 6. This CDR3 reads CASSKGLAGVGEQFF. The CDR3 nucleotides are TGTGCCAGCAGCAAGGGACTAGCGGGAGTGGGTGAGCAGTTCTTC. The full variable domain, rest sourced from reference TRBV7-8 and TRBJ2-1, is GAGVSQSPRYKVAKRGQDVALRCDPISGHVSLFWYQQALGQGPEFLTYFQNEAQLDKSGLPSDRFFAERPEGSVSTLKIQRTQQEDSAVYLCASSKGLAGVGEQFFGPGTRLTVL.

The J gene is TRBJ1-2, the V gene TRBV7-9; tentatively, D is TRBD1 (5 bases). Germline assignment: CDR1 SEHNR and CDR2 FQNEAQ (reference sequence). The CDR3 is made up of 13 amino acids. Between the trimmed V and J ends, which lost 5 bases and 4 bases, there was a span of 11 bases. The CDR3 DNA follows: TGTGCCAGCAGCCCGGGGGGAATCTATGGCTACACCTTC. Translating it yields CASSPGGIYGYTF.

The CDR3 sequence: CASSEQGGSYEQYF. The DNA for the CDR3 is TGTGCCAGCAGTGAACAGGGGGGCTCCTACGAGCAGTACTTC. The chain links TRBV2 to TRBJ2-7, with TRBD1 as a possible D gene (7 bases). V lost 2 bases and J 0 bases, leaving 8 bases between the germline ends. This CDR3 is built from 14 residues. Germline loops: CDR1 SNHLY, CDR2 FYNNEI.

The count of this clone is one. The chain recombines TRBV2 with TRBJ2-7, with a tentative D call TRBD1 (5 bases). V was trimmed by 7 bases and J by 6 bases, leaving 13 bases between them. CDR1 is SNHLY, CDR2 FYNNEI, per germline. This CDR3 is 12 amino acids long. The CDR3, as DNA: TGTGCCAGCACCCTAGAAGGGGTCGAGCAGTACTTC. Protein product: CASTLEGVEQYF.

The chain uses TRBV14 and TRBJ2-2; 9 nucleotides match TRBD2. V gave up 1 base and J gave up 5 bases; unmatched junction bases: 8. There are 17 residues in the CDR3. Germline-derived CDR1 and CDR2 are SGHDN and FVKESK. In DNA, the CDR3 is TGTGCCAGCAGCCAAGGGGGCCTAGCGGGATATACCGGGGAGCTGTTTTTT. It specifies CASSQGGLAGYTGELFF. Looking up the rest from reference TRBV14 and TRBJ2-2 gives the full variable domain: EAGVTQFPSHSVIEKGQTVTLRCDPISGHDNLYWYRRVMGKEIKFLLHFVKESKQDESGMPNNRFLAERTGGTYSTLKVQPAELEDSGVYFCASSQGGLAGYTGELFFGEGSRLTVL.

This chain joins TRBV11-3 and TRBJ1-2, with a weak D call TRBD1 (6 bases). The V end was cut by 0 bases, the J end by 2 bases, with 25 bases between. CDR1 is SGHNT, CDR2 YENEEA, per germline. CDR3 length equals 20 residues. CDR3 coding DNA: TGTGCCAGCAGCTTAGAACACCCAGGGGCATCGTTAAAACCCAACTATGGCTACACCTTC. Encoded protein: CASSLEHPGASLKPNYGYTF.

The genes are TRBV11-2 and TRBJ1-6; no definite D call. The CDR3 totals 13 residues. V was clipped by 0 bases and J by 11 bases, with 8 bases between them. Germline V gene sequence: CDR1 SGHAT, CDR2 FQNNGV. This CDR3 is CASSLDPPAPLHF. DNA of the CDR3: TGTGCCAGCAGCTTAGACCCCCCAGCACCCCTCCACTTT.

This clone has a handful of counts. The chain is built from TRBV11-2 and TRBJ2-7; D uncertain. V lost 5 bases, J lost 3 bases, and 5 bases lay in between. This CDR3 comprises 11 residues. The V gene's germline CDR1 is SGHAT and CDR2 FQNNGV. Here the CDR3 DNA reads TGTGCCAGCAGCCTTTTCTACGAGCAGTACTTC. It codes for CASSLFYEQYF.

The gene calls are TRBV5-1 and TRBJ2-2, with D perhaps matching TRBD1 (6 bases). The CDR3 length is 14 residues. Looked up from germline, CDR1 is SGHRS and CDR2 is YFSETQ. V was clipped by 4 bases and J by 7 bases, with 14 bases between them. CDR3 in DNA: TGCGCCAGCAGCAGGACAGACTTCGGCGGGGAGCTGTTTTTT. Translated, it gives CASSRTDFGGELFF.